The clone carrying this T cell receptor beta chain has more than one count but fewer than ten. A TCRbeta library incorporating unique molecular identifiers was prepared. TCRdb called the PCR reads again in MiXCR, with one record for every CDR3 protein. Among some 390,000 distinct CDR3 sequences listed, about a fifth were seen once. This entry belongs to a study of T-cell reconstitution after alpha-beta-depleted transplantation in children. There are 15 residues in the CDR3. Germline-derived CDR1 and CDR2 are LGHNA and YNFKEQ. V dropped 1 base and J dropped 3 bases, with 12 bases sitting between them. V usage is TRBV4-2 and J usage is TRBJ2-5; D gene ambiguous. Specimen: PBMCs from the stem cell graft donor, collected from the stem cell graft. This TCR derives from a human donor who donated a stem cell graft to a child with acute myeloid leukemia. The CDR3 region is CASSQVGGRKETQYF. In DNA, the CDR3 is TGTGCCAGCAGCCAAGTAGGTGGGCGCAAAGAGACCCAGTACTTC.